A single sample gave rise to the 18 T cell receptor beta chains below, sequenced in a study of shared clonotypes between healthy human individuals. Using immunoSEQ multiplex PCR, the repertoire was profiled, and TCRdb retains in-frame clones only, with some absent. This repertoire shows roughly 2.6 million clones, approximately 90% found once; its top ten account for over 0.12%. Sequences were obtained from naive CD4+ T cells sorted from blood. The subset denotes: CD45RA+ positively selected. Receptor source: a man aged 18 to 35 in good health.

The V and J genes are TRBV7-9 and TRBJ1-4; 7 nucleotides line up with TRBD1. The CDR3 contains 14 residues. Germline trimming cut 6 bases from V and 4 bases from J; bases unmatched to any gene: 5. Germline CDR1 SEHNR, CDR2 FQNEAQ (reference sequence). CDR3 nucleotide sequence: TGTGCCAGCAGTTCGGACAGGCTTAATGAAAAACTGTTTTTT. Amino acids: CASSSDRLNEKLFF.

The V call is TRBV7-2, the J call TRBJ2-1; D not resolved. With 3 bases removed from V and 8 bases from J, the gap between germline ends came to 17 bases. CDR1 is SGHTA, CDR2 FQGNSA, per germline. The CDR3 has 15 amino acids. The chain's CDR3 is CASSLRLGYNDEQFF. The CDR3 DNA is TGTGCCAGCAGCTTGAGGTTGGGCTACAATGATGAGCAGTTCTTC.

The rearrangement joins TRBV14 to TRBJ2-1, with 12 nucleotides matching TRBD2. J was trimmed by 0 bases and V by 3 bases; bases with no gene match: 6. The CDR3 consists of 18 residues. The germline V gene has CDR1 SGHDN and CDR2 FVKESK. The CDR3 loop is CASSHSTGLAGSYNEQFF. In nucleotides, the CDR3 is TGTGCCAGCAGCCACAGTACGGGACTAGCGGGCTCCTACAATGAGCAGTTCTTC.

The chain couples TRBV29-1 to TRBJ2-1, with D perhaps matching TRBD2 (5 bases). There are 14 residues in the CDR3. Trimming left V 3 bases short and J 9 bases short, with 18 bases between. The V gene's germline CDR1 is SQVTM and CDR2 ANQGSEA. The CDR3 region is CSVEARLTRGEQFF. CDR3 DNA: TGCAGCGTTGAGGCACGCCTAACTAGAGGTGAGCAGTTCTTC.

The chain couples TRBV5-6 to TRBJ2-1, with 10 bases identical to TRBD2. V was pared by 0 bases and J by 10 bases, with 10 bases of the junction left unmatched. CDR3 length: 16 residues. Germline CDR1 SGHDT, CDR2 YYEEEE. The CDR3 bases are TGTGCCAGCAGCTTGGTAGCGGGGGGCCCGGTTGGGGAGCAGTTCTTC. This gives the protein CASSLVAGGPVGEQFF.

The chain is built from TRBV11-2 and TRBJ2-1; 10 nucleotides agree with TRBD2. V lost 6 bases, J lost 0 bases, and 8 bases stayed unmatched. Germline V CDR1 and CDR2: SGHAT, FQNNGV. The CDR3 length is 17 residues. The CDR3 coding sequence is TGTGCCAGCAGATGGACTAGCGGTTTGAGCTCCTACAATGAGCAGTTCTTC. Translating it yields CASRWTSGLSSYNEQFF.

The chain combines TRBV30 with TRBJ2-7; 7 positions agree with TRBD1. The CDR3 loop spans 17 amino acids. V gave up 4 bases and J gave up 3 bases; unmatched junction bases: 18. Germline loops: CDR1 GTSNPN, CDR2 SVGIG (reference sequence). The CDR3 here is CAWIPGQTTKRNYEQYF. The DNA for the CDR3 is TGTGCCTGGATTCCGGGACAGACGACAAAAAGGAACTACGAGCAGTACTTC.

This clone showed up just a few times. The chain has TRBV5-4 and TRBJ2-7, with D tentatively TRBD1 or TRBD2 (5 bases each). This CDR3 is 15 amino acids long. The V gene lost 4 bases and the J gene lost 1 base, with 15 bases spanning the gap. CDR1 is SGHNT, CDR2 YYREEE, per germline (reference sequence). CDR3 bases: TGTGCCAGCAGCACTGAGGGACGGGTGTCCTACGAGCAGTACTTC. Protein product: CASSTEGRVSYEQYF.

V and J are TRBV28 and TRBJ1-6; TRBD1 matches at 8 bases. After removal of 1 base from V and 7 bases from J, the junction contained 3 bases not matched to a gene. Germline V lookup: CDR1 MDHEN, CDR2 SYDVKM. The CDR3 has 15 amino acids. The CDR3 spells CASSLSDRDNSPLHF. The DNA of the CDR3 is TGTGCCAGCAGTTTATCGGACAGGGACAATTCACCCCTCCACTTT. The entire variable domain, with the rest obtained from reference TRBV28 and TRBJ1-6, is as follows: DVKVTQSSRYLVKRTGEKVFLECVQDMDHENMFWYRQDPGLGLRLIYFSYDVKMKEKGDIPEGYSVSREKKERFSLILESASTNQTSMYLCASSLSDRDNSPLHFGNGTRLTVT.

This clone was counted once. This chain connects TRBV28 to TRBJ1-1; D not certain. Per germline, CDR1 MDHEN and CDR2 SYDVKM. Between the trimmed V and J ends, which lost 2 bases and 0 bases, there was a span of 10 bases. CDR3 size: 15 residues. DNA for the CDR3: TGTGCCAGCAGTTTACTCGGGGAAATGAACACTGAAGCTTTCTTT. Translation gives CASSLLGEMNTEAFF.

The chain is built from TRBV5-4 and TRBJ2-1, with 8 bases identical to TRBD1. After removal of 6 bases from V and 2 bases from J, the junction contained 7 bases not matched to a gene. The CDR3 has 15 amino acids. Germline values: CDR1 SGHNT, CDR2 YYREEE (reference sequence). The CDR3 is CASTLPGGAYNEQFF. The CDR3 nucleotides are TGTGCCAGCACCCTCCCAGGGGGCGCCTACAATGAGCAGTTCTTC.

V gene TRBV28 combines with J gene TRBJ2-2; D unresolved. CDR3 size: 14 residues. The V gene's germline CDR1 is MDHEN and CDR2 SYDVKM. Trimming removed 3 bases from V and 4 bases from J, with 9 bases in between. The CDR3 loop is CASSFPMFTGELFF. The CDR3 nucleotides are TGTGCCAGCAGTTTCCCTATGTTCACCGGGGAGCTGTTTTTT.

The chain links TRBV10-3 to TRBJ2-7; D may be TRBD1 (5 bases). Germline CDR1 ENHRY, CDR2 SYGVKD. There are 12 residues in the CDR3. V was trimmed by 3 bases and J by 3 bases, leaving 6 bases between them. The CDR3 sequence: CAISEDSYEQYF. The CDR3 coding sequence is TGTGCCATCAGTGAAGACAGCTACGAGCAGTACTTC.

The gene calls are TRBV2 and TRBJ1-1; perhaps TRBD1 as D (5 bases). The CDR3 runs to 15 residues. V lost 2 bases and J lost 12, with 22 bases in between. Germline V gives CDR1 SNHLY, CDR2 FYNNEI. The CDR3 bases are TGTGCCAGCAGTGAAATCCTAGGGGCTCTCATGGCAACTTTCTTT. This gives the protein CASSEILGALMATFF.

This clone showed up just once. CDR3 protein: CASSPTPTGDSGNTIYF. CDR3 in DNA: TGTGCCAGCTCACCCACGCCGACTGGGGACTCTGGAAACACCATATATTTT. The chain links TRBV18 to TRBJ1-3; D unresolved. Trimming took off 3 bases at V and 0 bases at J, with 15 bases between the two ends. Germline V gives CDR1 KGHSH, CDR2 LQKENI. This CDR3 is built from 17 residues.

This clone is a singleton in its sample. The genes are TRBV7-9 and TRBJ2-2, with TRBD2 identical over 12 bases. With V trimmed by 5 bases and J by 7 bases, 5 bases remained unmatched. The length of the CDR3 is 15 residues. The germline V gene has CDR1 SEHNR and CDR2 FQNEAQ (reference sequence). CDR3 DNA sequence: TGTGCCAGCAGCCCTAGCGGGGGGGCATTCGGGGAGCTGTTTTTT. Translated: CASSPSGGAFGELFF.

Of note for this clone: Other DNA sequences in this specimen translate into the identical CDR3. J is TRBJ1-2 and V is TRBV5-1; D is unclear. The germline V gene has CDR1 SGHRS and CDR2 YFSETQ. The CDR3 is made up of 13 amino acids. V was clipped by 0 bases and J by 2 bases, with 5 bases between them. The CDR3 reads CASSLDGNYGYTF. In DNA, the CDR3 is TGCGCCAGCAGCTTGGATGGGAACTATGGCTACACCTTC.

The chain links TRBV11-2 to TRBJ1-2; D is undetermined. The germline CDR1 and CDR2 sequences are SGHAT and FQNNGV. The CDR3 spans 14 residues. V was trimmed by 4 bases and J by 2 bases, leaving 11 bases between them. The CDR3 region is CASSSPKVNYGYTF. CDR3 nucleotide sequence: TGTGCCAGCAGCTCACCAAAGGTGAACTATGGCTACACCTTC.